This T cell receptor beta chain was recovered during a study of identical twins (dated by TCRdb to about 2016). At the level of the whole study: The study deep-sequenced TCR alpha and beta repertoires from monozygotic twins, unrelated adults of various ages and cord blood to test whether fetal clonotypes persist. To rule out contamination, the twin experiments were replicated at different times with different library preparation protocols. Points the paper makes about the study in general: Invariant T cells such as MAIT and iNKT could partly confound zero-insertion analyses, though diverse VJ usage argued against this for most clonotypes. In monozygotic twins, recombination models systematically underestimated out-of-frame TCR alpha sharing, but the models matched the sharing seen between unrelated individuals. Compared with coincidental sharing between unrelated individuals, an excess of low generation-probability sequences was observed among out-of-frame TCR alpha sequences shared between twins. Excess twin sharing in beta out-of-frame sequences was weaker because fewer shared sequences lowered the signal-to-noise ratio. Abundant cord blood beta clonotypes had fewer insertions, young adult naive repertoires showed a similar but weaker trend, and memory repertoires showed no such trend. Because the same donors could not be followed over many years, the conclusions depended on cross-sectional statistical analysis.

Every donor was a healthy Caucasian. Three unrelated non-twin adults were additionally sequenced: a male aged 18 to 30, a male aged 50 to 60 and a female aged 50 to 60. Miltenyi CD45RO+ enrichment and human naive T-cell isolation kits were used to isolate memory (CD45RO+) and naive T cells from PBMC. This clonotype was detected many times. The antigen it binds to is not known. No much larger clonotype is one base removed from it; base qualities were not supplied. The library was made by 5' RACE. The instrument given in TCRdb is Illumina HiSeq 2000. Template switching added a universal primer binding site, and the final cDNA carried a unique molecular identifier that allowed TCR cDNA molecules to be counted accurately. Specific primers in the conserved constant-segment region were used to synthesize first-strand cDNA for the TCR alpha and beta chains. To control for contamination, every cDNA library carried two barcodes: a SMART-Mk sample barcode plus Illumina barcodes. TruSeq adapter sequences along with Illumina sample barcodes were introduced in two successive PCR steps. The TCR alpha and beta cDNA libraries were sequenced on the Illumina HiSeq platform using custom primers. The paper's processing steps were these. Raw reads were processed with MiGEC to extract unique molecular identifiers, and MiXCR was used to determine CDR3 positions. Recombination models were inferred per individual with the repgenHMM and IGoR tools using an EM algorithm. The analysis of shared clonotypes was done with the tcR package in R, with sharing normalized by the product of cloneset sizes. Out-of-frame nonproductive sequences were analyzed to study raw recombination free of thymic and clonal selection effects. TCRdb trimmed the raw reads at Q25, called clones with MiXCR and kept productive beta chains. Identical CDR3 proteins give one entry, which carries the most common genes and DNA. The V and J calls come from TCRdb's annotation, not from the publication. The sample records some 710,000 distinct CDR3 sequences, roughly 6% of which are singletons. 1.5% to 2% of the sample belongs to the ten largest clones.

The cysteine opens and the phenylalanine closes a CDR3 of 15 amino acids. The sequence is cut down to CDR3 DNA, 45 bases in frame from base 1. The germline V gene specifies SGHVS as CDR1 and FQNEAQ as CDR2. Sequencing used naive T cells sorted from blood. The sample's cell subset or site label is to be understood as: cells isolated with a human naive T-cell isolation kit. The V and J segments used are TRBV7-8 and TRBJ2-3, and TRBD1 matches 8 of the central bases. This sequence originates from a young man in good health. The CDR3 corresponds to CATRKERQGLDTQYF. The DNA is TGTGCAACCCGAAAGGAGAGACAGGGGTTGGATACGCAGTATTTT.